A selection of T cell receptor beta chains follows, all from one sample in a study of T cell responses to AZD1222 COVID-19 vaccine. Clones were read by immunoSEQ multiplex PCR, and TCRdb kept only the in-frame ones, dropping some. There are 110,000 to 150,000 clones in the sample; 85% to 95% occur only once, and 9% to 15% lies in the top ten. The sequencing used peripheral blood, collected after recovery from COVID-19. Source of these receptors: an adult who had recovered from COVID-19. Both conserved end residues are part of each CDR3. A D gene is named only where the DNA matches it firmly.

J,V,D,CDR3,DNA
TRBJ2-7,TRBV5-1,TRBD2,CASSLGAGGPDYYEQYF,TGCGCCAGCAGCTTGGGAGCGGGAGGGCCCGATTACTACGAGCAGTACTTC
TRBJ1-5,TRBV6-1,-,CASSERGPPGSLNQPQHF,TGTGCCAGCAGTGAAAGAGGCCCACCAGGGTCCCTCAATCAGCCCCAGCATTTT
TRBJ2-4,TRBV5-4,TRBD1,CASSKGQGRNIQYF,TGTGCCAGCAGCAAAGGACAGGGGCGAAACATTCAGTACTTC
TRBJ2-5,TRBV27,-,CASSLSRGEETQYF,TGTGCCAGCAGTTTATCCAGGGGGGAAGAGACCCAGTACTTC
TRBJ2-4,TRBV5-6,-,CASSPGPNIQYF,TGTGCCAGCAGCCCGGGGCCGAACATTCAGTACTTC
TRBJ1-1,TRBV30,-,CAWVTVLNTEAFF,TGTGCCTGGGTGACAGTTCTGAACACTGAAGCTTTCTTT
TRBJ1-1,TRBV28,TRBD1,CASSPTGREMNTEAFF,TGTGCCAGCAGTCCGACAGGGAGGGAAATGAACACTGAAGCTTTCTTT
TRBJ1-2,TRBV28,-,CASSLYGTQVYGYTF,TGTGCCAGCAGTTTATATGGGACACAGGTCTATGGCTACACCTTC
TRBJ1-6,TRBV10-3,-,CAITDGSNSPLHF,TGTGCCATCACCGACGGGAGTAATTCACCCCTCCACTTT
TRBJ1-1,TRBV6-5,-,CASSYSNSQNTEAFF,TGTGCCAGCAGTTACTCGAACAGCCAGAACACTGAAGCTTTCTTT
TRBJ1-2,TRBV7-9,-,CARGPIVFNYGYTF,TGTGCCCGCGGACCTATTGTTTTTAACTATGGCTACACCTTC
TRBJ2-1,TRBV6-6,TRBD2,CASSFGGGTNEQFF,TGTGCCAGCAGTTTTGGGGGAGGGACCAATGAGCAGTTCTTC